The 15 T cell receptor beta chains in this list originate from one sample, sequenced in a study of blood T cell repertoires in COVID-19. This table comes from immunoSEQ multiplex PCR, and its TCRdb copy is limited to in-frame clones, with some not included. The sample includes approximately 430,000 clones, more than 80% of them seen just once. Material for sequencing was peripheral blood. These receptors all come from a woman aged 25-40 years with active or convalescent COVID-19.

The V and J genes are TRBV19 and TRBJ2-1; TRBD2 matches at 12 bases. The length of the CDR3 is 17 residues. In germline, CDR1 is LNHDA, CDR2 SQIVND (reference sequence). V was pared by 0 bases and J by 6 bases, with 6 bases of the junction left unmatched. Here the CDR3 DNA reads TGTGCCAGTAGTATAGAGCTAGCGGGAGGGCCGTTCAATGAGCAGTTCTTC. It encodes CASSIELAGGPFNEQFF.

The rearrangement links TRBV10-2 to TRBJ2-1; D unclear. With 2 bases removed from V and 0 bases from J, the gap between germline ends came to 8 bases. CDR1 and CDR2 (germline): WSHSY, SAAADI. The CDR3 length is 15 residues. CDR3 in DNA: TGCGCCAGCAGTGAGGATCTGAGCTCCTACAATGAGCAGTTCTTC. Translating it yields CASSEDLSSYNEQFF.

The chain has TRBV7-8 and TRBJ1-1; 7 nucleotides agree with TRBD1. Germline assignment: CDR1 SGHVS and CDR2 FQNEAQ. V was pared by 2 bases and J by 5 bases, with 8 bases of the junction left unmatched. The CDR3 sequence is 15 residues long. The CDR3 DNA is TGTGCCAGCAGCTTATGGGTGGGACAGCCTACTGAAGCTTTCTTT. Translated, it gives CASSLWVGQPTEAFF.

J is TRBJ2-7 and V is TRBV5-1; D gene uncertain. Per the germline V gene, CDR1 is SGHRS and CDR2 is YFSETQ. CDR3 length: 14 residues. V shed 2 bases and J shed 2 bases, with 11 bases lying between them. The chain's CDR3 is CASSFDQLTYEQYF. DNA of the CDR3: TGCGCCAGCAGCTTCGATCAGTTAACCTACGAGCAGTACTTC.

In its sample, this clone was seen a few times. J is TRBJ1-1 and V is TRBV18, with D possibly being TRBD1 (5 bases). CDR3 length: 14 residues. The germline V gene has CDR1 KGHSH and CDR2 LQKENI. Trimming stripped 4 bases from V and 5 bases from J, with 14 bases between. CDR3 protein: CASSLDAGGTEAFF. CDR3 in DNA: TGTGCCAGCTCACTCGACGCGGGGGGAACTGAAGCTTTCTTT.

The CDR3 is CASSQGPAGEAFF. The CDR3 DNA follows: TGTGCCAGCAGCCAAGGTCCCGCCGGGGAAGCTTTCTTT. The chain is built from TRBV4-2 and TRBJ1-1; D call uncertain. CDR3 length equals 13 residues. Per germline, CDR1 LGHNA and CDR2 YNFKEQ. The V end was cut by 1 base, the J end by 8 bases, with 11 bases between.

This clone appeared a few times. V is TRBV19 and J is TRBJ1-5, with a possible D match to TRBD1 (6 bases). V was cut by 9 bases and J by 4 bases, with 13 bases left in between. CDR3 size: 13 residues. Germline V lookup: CDR1 LNHDA, CDR2 SQIVND (reference sequence). CDR3 sequence (DNA): TGTGCCAGCAGTCGGGACAATAATCAGCCCCAGCATTTT. Translation gives CASSRDNNQPQHF.

Regarding this clone: This CDR3 is also generated by other DNA sequences in the sample. V is TRBV27 and J is TRBJ1-1; 8 bases match TRBD1. The CDR3 length is 13 residues. Germline CDR1 reads MNHEY; CDR2 reads SMNVEV (reference sequence). Unmatched junction bases numbered 2, after V lost 6 bases and J lost 2 bases. The CDR3 loop is CASSGQGNTEAFF. CDR3 sequence (DNA): TGTGCCAGCAGCGGACAGGGAAACACTGAAGCTTTCTTT.

This chain uses TRBV29-1 with TRBJ1-2, with 8 bases identical to TRBD1. The length of the CDR3 is 15 residues. V shed 1 base, J shed 2 bases, and the junction held 6 bases outside the gene matches. Per germline, CDR1 SQVTM and CDR2 ANQGSEA. The CDR3 sequence is CSVEAQTGANYGYTF. Here the CDR3 DNA reads TGCAGCGTTGAAGCCCAGACAGGGGCGAACTATGGCTACACCTTC.

The gene calls are TRBV9 and TRBJ2-2; D ambiguous. V was clipped by 3 bases and J by 3 bases, with 12 bases between them. Germline V lookup: CDR1 SGDLS, CDR2 YYNGEE. The CDR3 runs to 15 residues. The CDR3 DNA sequence: TGTGCCAGCAGCGCGATTGGCCGGGACACCGGGGAGCTGTTTTTT. Translation: CASSAIGRDTGELFF.

The V call is TRBV5-8, the J call TRBJ1-1; a weak D match, TRBD1 (5 bases). The V gene lost 4 bases and the J gene lost 6 bases, with 16 bases spanning the gap. Germline V gene sequence: CDR1 SGHTS, CDR2 YDEGEE. The CDR3 loop spans 14 amino acids. The CDR3 sequence: CASSRGGIGAEAFF. Written as DNA, the CDR3 is TGTGCCAGCAGCCGTGGGGGGATCGGGGCTGAAGCTTTCTTT.

The V and J genes are TRBV5-4 and TRBJ2-1; TRBD2 matches 12 bases. The CDR3 length is 14 residues. J lost 12 bases, V lost 3 bases, and 7 bases had no gene match. CDR1 and CDR2 from the germline V gene are SGHNT and YYREEE (reference sequence). This chain's CDR3 is CASSSSSSGGAQFF. CDR3 nucleotides: TGTGCCAGCAGCTCATCCTCTAGCGGGGGGGCGCAGTTCTTC. Together with reference TRBV5-4 and TRBJ2-1, the CDR3 gives the full variable domain: ETGVTQSPTHLIKTRGQQVTLRCSSQSGHNTVSWYQQALGQGPQFIFQYYREEENGRGNFPPRFSGLQFPNYSSELNVNALELDDSALYLCASSSSSSGGAQFFGPGTRLTVL.

This clone was picked up a small number of times. This sequence joins TRBV2 and TRBJ1-2, with D perhaps TRBD1 (6 bases). Germline values: CDR1 SNHLY, CDR2 FYNNEI. Trimming stripped 7 bases from V and 8 bases from J, with 20 bases between. CDR3 length: 14 residues. The CDR3 protein is CASTLQGSPRGYTF. In nucleotides, the CDR3 is TGTGCCAGCACCTTACAGGGATCCCCTCGGGGCTACACCTTC.

The rearrangement joins TRBV4-1 to TRBJ2-5, with D possibly TRBD2 on 5 matching bases. Germline V gives CDR1 MGHRA, CDR2 YSYEKL. This CDR3 has 14 residues. V gave up 0 bases and J gave up 5 bases, with 10 bases separating them. The CDR3 DNA sequence: TGCGCCAGCAGCCAAGATTCGGGGTTGGAGACCCAGTACTTC. It yields the protein CASSQDSGLETQYF.

The V and J genes are TRBV2 and TRBJ2-5; no firm D call. V was cut by 9 bases and J by 4 bases, with 12 bases left in between. Per germline, CDR1 SNHLY and CDR2 FYNNEI. The CDR3 has 12 amino acids. CDR3 DNA: TGTGCCAGGGAAGCTAGTCGAGAGACCCAGTACTTC. It codes for CAREASRETQYF.